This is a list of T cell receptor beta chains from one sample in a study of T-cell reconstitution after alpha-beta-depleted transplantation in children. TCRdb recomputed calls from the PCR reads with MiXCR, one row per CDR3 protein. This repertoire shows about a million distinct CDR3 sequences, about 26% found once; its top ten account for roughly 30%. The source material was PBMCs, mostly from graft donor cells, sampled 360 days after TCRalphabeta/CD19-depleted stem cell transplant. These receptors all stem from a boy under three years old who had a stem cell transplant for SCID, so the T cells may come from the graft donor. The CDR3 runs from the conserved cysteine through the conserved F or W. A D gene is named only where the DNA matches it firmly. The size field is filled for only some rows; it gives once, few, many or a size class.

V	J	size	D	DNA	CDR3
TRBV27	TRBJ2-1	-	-	TGTGCCAGCAGCAGAGGACCCTTATCCTACAATGAGCAGTTCTTC	CASSRGPLSYNEQFF
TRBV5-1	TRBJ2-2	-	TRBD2	TGCGCCAGCAGCTTGGGGACTAGCCGTAACACCGGGGAGCTGTTTTTT	CASSLGTSRNTGELFF
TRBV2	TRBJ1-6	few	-	TGTGCCAGCGTAAAACGATTGGGACTCGTCAATTCACCCCTCCACTTT	CASVKRLGLVNSPLHF
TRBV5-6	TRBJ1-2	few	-	TGTGCCAGCAGCTTTCGGGACCGACGACGATATGGCTACACCTTC	CASSFRDRRRYGYTF
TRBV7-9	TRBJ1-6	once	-	TGTGCCAGCAGCCCGACCCCGGGGTCCTTATTTAATTCACCCCTCCACTTT	CASSPTPGSLFNSPLHF
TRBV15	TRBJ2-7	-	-	TGTGCCACCAGCAGAACAGGTGACCTCGCCTACGAGCAGTACTTC	CATSRTGDLAYEQYF
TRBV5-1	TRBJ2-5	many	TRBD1	TGCGCCAGCAGCCGGGACAGGGGGCTGGAGACCCAGTACTTC	CASSRDRGLETQYF
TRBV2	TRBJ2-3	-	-	TGTGCCAGCAGTGAGCAGGGTGGCTTCTTACTGGATTTT	CASSEQGGFLLDF
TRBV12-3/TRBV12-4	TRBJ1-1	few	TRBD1	TGTGCCAGCAGTTCCTCGGGGACAGGGGCCCTGCACACTGAAGCTTTCTTT	CASSSSGTGALHTEAFF
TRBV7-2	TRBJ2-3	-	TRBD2	TGTGCCAGCAGCAGAGCGGGGGGCTACACAGATACGCAGTATTTT	CASSRAGGYTDTQYF
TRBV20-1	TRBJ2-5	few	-	TGCAGTGCTAGGGGACTCACTCAAGAGACCCAGTACTTC	CSARGLTQETQYF
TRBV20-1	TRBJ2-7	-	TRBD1	TGCAGTGCTAGAGAGGCGGGGGACAGGGCACAAGAGCAGTACTTC	CSAREAGDRAQEQYF
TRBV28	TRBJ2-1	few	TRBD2	TGTGCCACCCACTTGGAAGCGGGGCCCTACAATGAGCAGTTCTTC	CATHLEAGPYNEQFF
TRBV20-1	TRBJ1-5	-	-	TGCAGTGCTAGTTCAGGGCTGATCAATCAGCCCCAGCATTTT	CSASSGLINQPQHF
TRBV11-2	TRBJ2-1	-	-	TGTGCCAGCAGCCCGGGGAAGTTTGGCGGGCTAGGGGGGCAGTTCTTC	CASSPGKFGGLGGQFF
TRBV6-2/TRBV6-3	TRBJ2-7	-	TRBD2	TGTGCCAGCAGTCGCAGCGGGGGGCCACCCTACGAGCAGTACTTC	CASSRSGGPPYEQYF
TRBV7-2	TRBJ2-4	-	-	TGTGCCAGCAGCAAGACAGGAGACAAAAACATTCAGTACTTC	CASSKTGDKNIQYF
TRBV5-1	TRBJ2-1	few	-	TGCGCCAGCACCAAAACAGGGTATCCCCCCAATGAGCAGTTCTTC	CASTKTGYPPNEQFF